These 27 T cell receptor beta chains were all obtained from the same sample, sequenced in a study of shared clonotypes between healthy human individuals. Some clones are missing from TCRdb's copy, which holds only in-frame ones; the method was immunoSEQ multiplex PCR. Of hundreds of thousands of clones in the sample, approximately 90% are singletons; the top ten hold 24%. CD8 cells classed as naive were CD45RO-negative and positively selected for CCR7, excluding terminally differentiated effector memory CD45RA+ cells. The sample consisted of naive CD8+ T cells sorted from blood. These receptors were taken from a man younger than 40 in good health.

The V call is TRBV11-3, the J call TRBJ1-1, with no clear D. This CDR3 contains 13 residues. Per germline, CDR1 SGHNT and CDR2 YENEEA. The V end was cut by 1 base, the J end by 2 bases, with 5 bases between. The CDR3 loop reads CASSLADNTEAFF. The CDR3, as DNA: TGTGCCAGCAGCTTAGCAGACAACACTGAAGCTTTCTTT.

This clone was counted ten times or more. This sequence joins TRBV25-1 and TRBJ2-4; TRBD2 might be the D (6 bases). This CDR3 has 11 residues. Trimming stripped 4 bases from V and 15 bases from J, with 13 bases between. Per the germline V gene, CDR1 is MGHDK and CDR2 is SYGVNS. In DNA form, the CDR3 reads TGTGCCAGCAGTGCAAACGGGAGAGGGTACTTC. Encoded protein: CASSANGRGYF.

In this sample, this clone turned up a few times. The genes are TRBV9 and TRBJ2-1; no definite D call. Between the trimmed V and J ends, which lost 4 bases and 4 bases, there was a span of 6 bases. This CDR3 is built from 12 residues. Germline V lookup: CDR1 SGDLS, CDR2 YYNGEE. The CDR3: CASSPSYNEQFF. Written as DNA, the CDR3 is TGTGCCAGCAGCCCGAGTTACAATGAGCAGTTCTTC.

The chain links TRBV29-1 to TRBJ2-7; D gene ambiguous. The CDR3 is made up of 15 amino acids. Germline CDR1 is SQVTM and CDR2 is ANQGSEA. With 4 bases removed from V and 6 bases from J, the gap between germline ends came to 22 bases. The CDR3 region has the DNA TGCAGCGTTGTCTCCCTGGCATACCCCCTCGGCGAGCAGTACTTC. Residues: CSVVSLAYPLGEQYF.

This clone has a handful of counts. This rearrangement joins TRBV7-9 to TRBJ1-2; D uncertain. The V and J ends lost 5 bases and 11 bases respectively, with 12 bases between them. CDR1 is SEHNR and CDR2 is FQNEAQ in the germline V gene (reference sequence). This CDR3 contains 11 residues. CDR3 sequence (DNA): TGTGCCAGCAGCCGCATCGAGGCATACACCTTC. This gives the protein CASSRIEAYTF.

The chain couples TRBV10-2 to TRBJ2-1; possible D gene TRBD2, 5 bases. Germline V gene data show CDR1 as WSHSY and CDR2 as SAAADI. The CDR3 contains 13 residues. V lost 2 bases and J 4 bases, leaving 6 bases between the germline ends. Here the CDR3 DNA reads TGCGCCAGCAGTGAGCGGGGTTACAATGAGCAGTTCTTC. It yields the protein CASSERGYNEQFF.

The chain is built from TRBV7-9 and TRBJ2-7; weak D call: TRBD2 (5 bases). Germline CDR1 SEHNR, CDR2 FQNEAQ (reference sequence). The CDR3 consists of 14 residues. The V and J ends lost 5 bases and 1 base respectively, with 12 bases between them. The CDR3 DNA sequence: TGTGCCAGCAGCCCCCGGGGTGAATCCTACGAGCAGTACTTC. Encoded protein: CASSPRGESYEQYF.

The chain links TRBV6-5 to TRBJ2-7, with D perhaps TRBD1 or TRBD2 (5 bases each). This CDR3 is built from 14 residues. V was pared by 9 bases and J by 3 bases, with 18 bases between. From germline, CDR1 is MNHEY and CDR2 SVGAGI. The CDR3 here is CASTGASGLYEQYF. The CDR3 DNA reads TGTGCCAGTACCGGGGCCAGTGGTCTCTACGAGCAGTACTTC.

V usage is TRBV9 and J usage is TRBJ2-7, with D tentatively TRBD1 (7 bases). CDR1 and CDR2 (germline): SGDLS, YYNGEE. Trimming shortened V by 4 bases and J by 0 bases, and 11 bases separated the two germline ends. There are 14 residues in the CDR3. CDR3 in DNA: TGTGCCAGCAGCACGGGGGACAGCTCCTACGAGCAGTACTTC. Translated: CASSTGDSSYEQYF.

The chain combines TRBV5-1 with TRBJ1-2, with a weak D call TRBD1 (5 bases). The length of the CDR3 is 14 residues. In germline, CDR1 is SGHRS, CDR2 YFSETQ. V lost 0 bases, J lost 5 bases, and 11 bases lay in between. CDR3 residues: CASSLEGTSYGYTF. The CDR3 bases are TGCGCCAGCAGCTTGGAGGGGACCTCATATGGCTACACCTTC. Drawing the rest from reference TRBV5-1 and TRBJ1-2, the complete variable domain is KAGVTQTPRYLIKTRGQQVTLSCSPISGHRSVSWYQQTPGQGLQFLFEYFSETQRNKGNFPGRFSGRQFSNSRSEMNVSTLELGDSALYLCASSLEGTSYGYTFGSGTRLTVV.

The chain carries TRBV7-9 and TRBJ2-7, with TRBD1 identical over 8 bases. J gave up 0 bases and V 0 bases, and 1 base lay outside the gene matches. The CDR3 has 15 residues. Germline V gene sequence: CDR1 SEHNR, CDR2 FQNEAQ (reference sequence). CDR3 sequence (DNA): TGTGCCAGCAGCTTAGCCGACAGGGGCTCCTACGAGCAGTACTTC. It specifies CASSLADRGSYEQYF.

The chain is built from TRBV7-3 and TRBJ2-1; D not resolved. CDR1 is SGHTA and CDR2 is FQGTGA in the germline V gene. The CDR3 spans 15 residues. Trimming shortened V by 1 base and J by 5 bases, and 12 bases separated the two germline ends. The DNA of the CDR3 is TGTGCCAGCAGCTTAAAGCCGGTAGCCAACAATGAGCAGTTCTTC. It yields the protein CASSLKPVANNEQFF. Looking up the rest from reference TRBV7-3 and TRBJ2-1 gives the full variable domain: GAGVSQTPSNKVTEKGKYVELRCDPISGHTALYWYRQSLGQGPEFLIYFQGTGAADDSGLPNDRFFAVRPEGSVSTLKIQRTERGDSAVYLCASSLKPVANNEQFFGPGTRLTVL.

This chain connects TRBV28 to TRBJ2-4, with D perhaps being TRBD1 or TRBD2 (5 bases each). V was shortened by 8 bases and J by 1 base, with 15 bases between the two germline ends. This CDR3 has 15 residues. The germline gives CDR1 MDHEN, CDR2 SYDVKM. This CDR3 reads CASEGVGVAKNIQYF. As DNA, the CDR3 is TGTGCCAGCGAGGGAGTGGGGGTGGCCAAAAACATTCAGTACTTC.

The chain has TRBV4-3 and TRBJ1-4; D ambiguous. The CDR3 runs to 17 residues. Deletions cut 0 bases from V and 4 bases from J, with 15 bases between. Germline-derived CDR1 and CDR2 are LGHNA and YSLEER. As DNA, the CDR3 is TGCGCCAGCAGCCAAGATTTTCGGTTCCAGCATAATGAAAAACTGTTTTTT. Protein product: CASSQDFRFQHNEKLFF.

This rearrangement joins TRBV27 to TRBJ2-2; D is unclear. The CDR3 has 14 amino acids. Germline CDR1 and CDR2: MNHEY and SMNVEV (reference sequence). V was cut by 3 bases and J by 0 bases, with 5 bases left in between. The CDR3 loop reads CASSFESNTGELFF. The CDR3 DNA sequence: TGTGCCAGCAGTTTTGAGTCGAACACCGGGGAGCTGTTTTTT.

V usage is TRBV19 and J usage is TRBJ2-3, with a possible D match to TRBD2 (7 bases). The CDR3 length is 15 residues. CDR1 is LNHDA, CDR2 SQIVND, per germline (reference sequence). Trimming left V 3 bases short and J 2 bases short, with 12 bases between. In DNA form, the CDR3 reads TGTGCCAGTAGTATGGGGGGGCTGGACACAGATACGCAGTATTTT. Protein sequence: CASSMGGLDTDTQYF.

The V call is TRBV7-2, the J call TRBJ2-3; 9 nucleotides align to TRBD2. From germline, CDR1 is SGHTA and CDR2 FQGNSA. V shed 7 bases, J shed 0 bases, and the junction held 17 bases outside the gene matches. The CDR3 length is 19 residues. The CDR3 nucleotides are TGTGCCAGCACCGCGCGGAGTGGTAGCGGGAGATCTAGCACAGATACGCAGTATTTT. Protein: CASTARSGSGRSSTDTQYF.

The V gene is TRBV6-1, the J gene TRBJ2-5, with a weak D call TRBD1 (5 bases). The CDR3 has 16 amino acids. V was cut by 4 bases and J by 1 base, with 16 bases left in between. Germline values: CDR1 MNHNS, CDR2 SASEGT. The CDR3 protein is CASSAQQATVQETQYF. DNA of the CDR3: TGTGCCAGCAGTGCTCAACAGGCTACAGTCCAAGAGACCCAGTACTTC.

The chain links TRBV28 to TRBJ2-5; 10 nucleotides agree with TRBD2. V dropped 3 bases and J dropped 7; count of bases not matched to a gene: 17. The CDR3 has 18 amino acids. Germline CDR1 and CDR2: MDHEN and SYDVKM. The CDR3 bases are TGTGCCAGCAGTTTCGGGCTAGCGGGAGTTCAACCAGAGGCGACCCAGTACTTC. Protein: CASSFGLAGVQPEATQYF.

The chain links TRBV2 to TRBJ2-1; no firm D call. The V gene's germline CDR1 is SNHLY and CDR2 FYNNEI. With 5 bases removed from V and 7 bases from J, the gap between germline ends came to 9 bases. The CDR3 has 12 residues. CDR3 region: CASSWTVNEQFF. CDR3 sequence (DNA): TGTGCCAGCAGTTGGACGGTTAATGAGCAGTTCTTC.

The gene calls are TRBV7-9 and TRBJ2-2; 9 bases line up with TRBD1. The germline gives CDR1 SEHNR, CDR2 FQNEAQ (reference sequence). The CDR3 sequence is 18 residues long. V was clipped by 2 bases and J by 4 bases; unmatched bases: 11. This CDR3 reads CASSLRLTGTGLTGELFF. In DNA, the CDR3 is TGTGCCAGCAGCTTAAGGCTCACCGGGACAGGGCTCACCGGGGAGCTGTTTTTT.

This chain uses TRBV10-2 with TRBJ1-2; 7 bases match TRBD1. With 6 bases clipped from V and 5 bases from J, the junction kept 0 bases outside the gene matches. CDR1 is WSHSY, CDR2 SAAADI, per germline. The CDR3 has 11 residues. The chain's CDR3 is CASRQGYGYTF. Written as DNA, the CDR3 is TGCGCCAGCAGACAGGGGTATGGCTACACCTTC.

The CDR3 sequence: CASSFPGTIYEQYF. CDR3 sequence (DNA): TGTGCCAGCAGCTTCCCCGGGACTATTTACGAGCAGTACTTC. This chain uses TRBV7-9 with TRBJ2-7; 7 bases align to TRBD2. The germline gives CDR1 SEHNR, CDR2 FQNEAQ (reference sequence). The CDR3 length is 14 residues. V trimming: 3 bases; J trimming: 4 bases; junction bases outside the gene matches: 6.

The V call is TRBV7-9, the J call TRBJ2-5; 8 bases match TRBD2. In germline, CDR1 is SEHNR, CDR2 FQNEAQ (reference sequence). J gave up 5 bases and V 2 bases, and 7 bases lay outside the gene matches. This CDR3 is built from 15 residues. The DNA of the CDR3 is TGTGCCAGCAGCTTAAGGGGACTAGTTCTCGAGACCCAGTACTTC. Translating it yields CASSLRGLVLETQYF.

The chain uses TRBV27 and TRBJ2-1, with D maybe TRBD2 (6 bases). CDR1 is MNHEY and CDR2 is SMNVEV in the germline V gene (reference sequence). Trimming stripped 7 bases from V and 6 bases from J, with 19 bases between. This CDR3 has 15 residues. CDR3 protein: CASNVGLGTSNEQFF. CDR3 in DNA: TGTGCCAGCAATGTGGGTTTAGGGACTTCCAATGAGCAGTTCTTC.

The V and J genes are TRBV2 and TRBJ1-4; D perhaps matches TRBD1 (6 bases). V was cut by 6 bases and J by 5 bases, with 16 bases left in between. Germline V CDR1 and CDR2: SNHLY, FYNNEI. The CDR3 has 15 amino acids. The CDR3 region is CASRLWTADNEKLFF. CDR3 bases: TGTGCCAGCAGACTTTGGACAGCCGACAATGAAAAACTGTTTTTT.

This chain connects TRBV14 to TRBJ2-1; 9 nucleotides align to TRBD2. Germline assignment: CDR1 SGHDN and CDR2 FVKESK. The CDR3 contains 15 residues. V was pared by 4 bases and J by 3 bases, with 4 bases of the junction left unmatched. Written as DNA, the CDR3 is TGTGCCAGCAGCCCGACTAGCGGAAACTACAATGAGCAGTTCTTC. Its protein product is CASSPTSGNYNEQFF.